This paragraph reports one T cell receptor (beta chain). Its specific antigen is unknown. Base qualities are missing; no much larger clone stands one base away. This entry is derived from a study of vaccination and CD4 T cells after COVID-19 (dated by TCRdb to 2022 to 2024). Regarding the study in general: Every convalescent patient had a positive nasal swab PCR test for SARS-CoV-2, with mild disease in 8 to 10 patients and severe disease in one. Post-vaccine blood samples were obtained a median of approximately 70 days after the second vaccine dose, with a range of 14 to 241 days. The spike-specific CD4+ TCR repertoire was compared before and after mRNA vaccination in approximately ten COVID-19 convalescent patients and a handful of infection-naive healthy vaccine recipients. Six males and four females were included in the convalescent cohort, with two Hispanic individuals, seven Caucasians, two Asians and one multiracial person represented. Participants got two doses of the Pfizer-BioNTech BNT162b2 vaccine (n=8) or two doses of the Moderna mRNA-1273 vaccine (n=2). Post-COVID blood samples from convalescent patients were collected a median of roughly 100 days after diagnosis, with a range of 35 to 161 days. Control cultures received a CEFX viral epitope pool as the positive control, an HIV-1 Nef peptide pool as the negative control, or no peptide. For stimulating the cultures, overlapping spike peptide pools were used, derived from SARS-CoV-2 as well as from the common cold coronaviruses HCoV-NL63, HCoV-OC43 and HCoV-229E.

On the study overall, not on this receptor specifically: Although the median number of SARS-CoV-2-reactive clonotypes went up from 21 after infection to approximately 40 after vaccination, the increase was not significant. In convalescent patients, a median about 86% of post-vaccine SARS-CoV-2-reactive clones were detected only after vaccination, and vaccine-specific priming was suggested by this finding. The number of convalescent patients in the study was relatively small, and the study did not examine early timepoints following natural infection. Nearly all vaccine-specific clones in convalescent patients (304 of 307) were mono-reactive for SARS-CoV-2 spike rather than cross-reactive with common cold coronaviruses.

Sample treatment or condition, as interpreted from the label and publication: roughly 11-day PBMC culture with coronavirus spike peptide pools or control peptides (ViraFEST assay). To expand antigen-specific T cells with peptide pools and then pick out the expanded clonotypes through TCR sequencing, the study relied on the ViraFEST assay. The convalescent patients' positive SARS-CoV-2 PCR tests fell between March and December 2020, which was before the Alpha, Beta and Delta variants emerged in the United States. PBMCs were cultured at 1.5 million to 2.5 million per well in IMDM supplemented with about 5.5% human AB serum and about 10 IU/ml IL-2, with about 10 ug/ml peptide pools added. On days 3 and 7, half of the culture medium was replaced with fresh IL-2-containing medium. After 9 to 11 days of culture, CD4+ T cells were isolated by negative selection with the EasySep CD4+ T cell isolation kit. PBMCs were separated from whole blood using Ficoll-Paque Plus gradient centrifugation and then either used fresh or cryopreserved at -140C. In general, triplicate wells were set up for every culture condition.

Receptors were amplified or captured by PCR. At the Johns Hopkins FTIC core, DNA from the cultured CD4+ T cells underwent TCR sequencing with the Oncomine TCR Beta short-read assay. Genomic DNA was extracted from the cultured CD4+ T cells with the QIAamp micro DNA kit. Oncomine TCR Beta libraries made from cultured CD4+ T cells were pooled using unique dual indexes and sequenced on an Illumina iSeq 100. The authors' analysis ran thus. Non-productive sequences were removed, and CDR3s that did not start with C, did not end with F or W, or were shorter than 7 amino acids were discarded. Antigen-specific clonotypes were identified with the MANAFEST web application by comparing peptide-stimulated wells with reference and other culture wells. An FDR below 0.05, an odds ratio above 5, and a productive frequency above 0.1% in at least two of three replicate wells were required for clones to be considered positive. Cross-reactive clonotypes were defined as significantly expanded in both SARS-CoV-2 spike wells and at least one common cold coronavirus spike condition. Similarity between CDR3 sequences was evaluated in R version 3.6.1 using Levenshtein distances (stringdist) and unrooted phylogenetic trees (ape). TCRdb reran the public reads through fastp at Q25 and MiXCR, keeping productive beta chains. All rows with the same CDR3 protein become a single entry with the most common DNA and genes. The V and J calls follow TCRdb's processing rather than the paper's. The sample table holds 27,000 or so distinct CDR3 sequences, of which approximately 50% were seen once. The ten largest clones add up to approximately 6.1% of the sample.

CDR1 and CDR2, per the germline V gene (reference sequence), are SEHNR and FQNEAQ. The V end gives up 5 bases and the J end 2 bases, leaving 6 bases in the junction not matched to a gene. The CDR3 has 15 amino acids, counting the end cysteine and phenylalanine. Only the CDR3 portion is preserved as DNA: 45 bases, with reading frame beginning at the first base. The TCR was taken from a human donor who had recovered from COVID-19. The sequenced sample was CD4+ T cells from blood, cultured in vitro. The chain joins TRBV7-9 to TRBJ1-5, with 7 bases aligning to TRBD1. The sequenced DNA: TGTGCCAGCAGCGCACAGGGGATTGGCAATCAGCCCCAGCATTTT. Its protein reads: CASSAQGIGNQPQHF.